Sequencing of this T cell receptor (beta chain) was carried out in a study of control samples from healthy donors and cancer patients. Sequenced by immunoSEQ multiplex PCR; TCRdb stores in-frame clones only, minus some. Of 45,000 to 60,000 clones listed, 94% are singletons. This CDR3 spans 16 amino acids. In germline, CDR1 is MRHNA, CDR2 SNTAGT. The J segment lost 5 bases and the V segment lost 5 bases, leaving 13 bases of the junction unmatched. This TCR derives from a young man in good health. The chain carries TRBV6-4 and TRBJ2-7; TRBD2 matches at 9 bases. The sample taken for sequencing was blood. Here the CDR3 reads CASSSKGTSILHEQYF. CDR3 DNA sequence: TGTGCCAGCAGTTCGAAAGGGACTAGCATCCTCCACGAGCAGTACTTC.